This is a list of T cell receptor beta chains from one sample in a study of blood T cell repertoires in COVID-19. Data came from immunoSEQ multiplex PCR; TCRdb stores just in-frame clones and leaves some out. In the table there are tens of thousands of clones, around 87% of which are singletons. The source material was peripheral blood. Receptors were obtained from a human donor in a cohort sampled during active COVID-19. Both conserved end residues are part of each CDR3. The D gene is left open where the match is weak. Clone size appears in some rows only: once, few, many, or a class for an expanded clone.

CDR3nt | CDR3aa | abundance | j_gene | d_gene | v_gene
TGCGCCAGCAGCTTGGCAGGGAATCAGCCCCAGCATTTT | CASSLAGNQPQHF | few | TRBJ1-5 | NA | TRBV5-1
TGCGCCAGCAGCTTCCGTGGGGCGGAGGAGACCCAGTACTTC | CASSFRGAEETQYF | NA | TRBJ2-5 | NA | TRBV5-1
TGTGCCAGCAGCTTCTCCACAGGGGTCGCCTACGAGCAGTACTTC | CASSFSTGVAYEQYF | NA | TRBJ2-7 | TRBD1 | TRBV5-5
TGTGCCACTCGGAGCTCCTACAATGAGCAGTTCTTC | CATRSSYNEQFF | NA | TRBJ2-1 | NA | TRBV28
TGTGCCAGCAGCTGGACCACAGGGATATCTGGAAACACCATATATTTT | CASSWTTGISGNTIYF | few | TRBJ1-3 | NA | TRBV11-2
TGTGCCAGCAGCCTACGAGGATCAATGAACACTGAAGCTTTCTTT | CASSLRGSMNTEAFF | NA | TRBJ1-1 | NA | TRBV7-6
TGCGCCAGCAGTCAGGAACCCCGAAGTGGCTACACCTTC | CASSQEPRSGYTF | NA | TRBJ1-2 | NA | TRBV4-1
TGCGCCAGCAGCTCCTCAGGGGACCCTAATCAGCCCCAGCATTTT | CASSSSGDPNQPQHF | few | TRBJ1-5 | NA | TRBV5-1
TGTGCCAGCACCCCCGGCAATCAGCCCCAGCATTTT | CASTPGNQPQHF | NA | TRBJ1-5 | NA | TRBV12-3/TRBV12-4
TGTGCCAGCAGCTTATCGACTAGCGGGGGGGCTGGTGAGCAGTTCTTC | CASSLSTSGGAGEQFF | NA | TRBJ2-1 | TRBD2 | TRBV7-2
TGTGCCAGCAGCCAACCCGGGAGGGACAAAGGGCGCGATGGCTACACCTTC | CASSQPGRDKGRDGYTF | NA | TRBJ1-2 | NA | TRBV4-2
TGCGCCAGCAGCGCGCACGGAGCCGACTATGGCTACACCTTC | CASSAHGADYGYTF | NA | TRBJ1-2 | NA | TRBV5-1
TGTGCCAGCGGCGGCAGGGGGAGCGACTCTAATGAAAAACTGTTTTTT | CASGGRGSDSNEKLFF | NA | TRBJ1-4 | TRBD1 | TRBV9
TGTGCCAGCAGTTTGCGACAGGGTCTACTGGGCGAGCAGTACTTC | CASSLRQGLLGEQYF | NA | TRBJ2-7 | TRBD1 | TRBV28
TGTGCCCGCTACAGGGGAGACTACGAGCAGTACTTC | CARYRGDYEQYF | NA | TRBJ2-7 | TRBD1 | TRBV6-5
TGTGCCAGCAGCTTAGACGCAGGGGGTTCACCCCTCCACTTT | CASSLDAGGSPLHF | NA | TRBJ1-6 | TRBD1 | TRBV7-9
TGTGCCAGTAGTCGCCTAGGGACAGGGAGCTACGAGCAGTACTTC | CASSRLGTGSYEQYF | NA | TRBJ2-7 | TRBD1 | TRBV19
TGTGCCAGCAGCTTATACGGGGGTTCATATGGCTACACCTTC | CASSLYGGSYGYTF | NA | TRBJ1-2 | NA | TRBV7-3
TGTGCCAGCAGTTACTCTGAGTTGCTCGGCCGGAGGGGTAGCAATCAGCCCCAGCATTTT | CASSYSELLGRRGSNQPQHF | NA | TRBJ1-5 | NA | TRBV6-2/TRBV6-3
TGTGCCAGCAGCGTAGGGGCGGGGGGAATCTACAATGAGCAGTTCTTC | CASSVGAGGIYNEQFF | NA | TRBJ2-1 | TRBD2 | TRBV9
TGCGCCAGCAGCTCGGCACCTCAGGGATCTGGAAACACCATATATTTT | CASSSAPQGSGNTIYF | NA | TRBJ1-3 | NA | TRBV5-1
TGTGCCAGCAGCTTAGTTCAGGACACCGGGGAGCTGTTTTTT | CASSLVQDTGELFF | NA | TRBJ2-2 | NA | TRBV7-2
TGTGCCAGCAGCCTCGGGGTTCTGGCTGAAGCTTTCTTT | CASSLGVLAEAFF | NA | TRBJ1-1 | NA | TRBV3-1/TRBV3-2
TGTGCCTGGAGTGTACGTTGGGGCGCGAGTGGGGCCAACGTCCTGACTTTC | CAWSVRWGASGANVLTF | NA | TRBJ2-6 | NA | TRBV30
TGTGCCAGCAGTCCCCTCGGAGGAGATACGCAGTATTTT | CASSPLGGDTQYF | NA | TRBJ2-3 | NA | TRBV6-5
TGTGCCAGCAGCTTCTCGGACAGGGCATACACTGAAGCTTTCTTT | CASSFSDRAYTEAFF | NA | TRBJ1-1 | TRBD1 | TRBV11-2
TGCAGCGTATTACGGGGTTACTACGAGCAGTACTTC | CSVLRGYYEQYF | NA | TRBJ2-7 | NA | TRBV29-1
TGTGCCAGCAGTTTGGGACAGGGAGGGCAAGAGACCCAGTACTTC | CASSLGQGGQETQYF | NA | TRBJ2-5 | TRBD1 | TRBV28
TGTGCCAGCAGCCTTCCGACTCCGATCTCCTACGAGCAGTACTTC | CASSLPTPISYEQYF | once | TRBJ2-7 | NA | TRBV9
TGTGCCAGCAGATGGGCCGCGAACACCGGGGAGCTGTTTTTT | CASRWAANTGELFF | NA | TRBJ2-2 | NA | TRBV6-5
TGTGCCAGCAGTTTACGGGGTTTTGGAAACACCATATATTTT | CASSLRGFGNTIYF | NA | TRBJ1-3 | NA | TRBV27
TGTGCCAGCAGAAACCGACAGGGTTCTAATGAAAAACTGTTTTTT | CASRNRQGSNEKLFF | NA | TRBJ1-4 | TRBD1 | TRBV6-6
TGTGCCAGCAGTGAAGGTTGGCGGGGGTATCAGTACTTC | CASSEGWRGYQYF | NA | TRBJ2-4 | TRBD2 | TRBV2
TGTGCCAGTAGTATCTCGCGGCAAGAGACCCAGTACTTC | CASSISRQETQYF | once | TRBJ2-5 | NA | TRBV19
TGTGCCACCAGCAGAGATCGTGGGCAGCTAAATCAGCCCCAGCATTTT | CATSRDRGQLNQPQHF | NA | TRBJ1-5 | NA | TRBV15
TGTGCCAGCAGCGTAGGGGTCAGGAGCACAGATACGCAGTATTTT | CASSVGVRSTDTQYF | NA | TRBJ2-3 | NA | TRBV9
TGTGCCAGCAAAGTGGCTAGCGGGGGGGCTGCCGCCTACGAGCAGTACTTC | CASKVASGGAAAYEQYF | NA | TRBJ2-7 | TRBD2 | TRBV28
TGTGCCAGCAGTGTTGAGGGGGCGAGCACAGATACGCAGTATTTT | CASSVEGASTDTQYF | NA | TRBJ2-3 | TRBD1 | TRBV2
TGTGCCAACGGGGAGAGCTCCTACAATGAGCAGTTCTTC | CANGESSYNEQFF | NA | TRBJ2-1 | NA | TRBV5-5
TGTGCCAGCAGCCCCGTTGGGACAGCCCAAGAGACCCAGTACTTC | CASSPVGTAQETQYF | NA | TRBJ2-5 | TRBD1 | TRBV9